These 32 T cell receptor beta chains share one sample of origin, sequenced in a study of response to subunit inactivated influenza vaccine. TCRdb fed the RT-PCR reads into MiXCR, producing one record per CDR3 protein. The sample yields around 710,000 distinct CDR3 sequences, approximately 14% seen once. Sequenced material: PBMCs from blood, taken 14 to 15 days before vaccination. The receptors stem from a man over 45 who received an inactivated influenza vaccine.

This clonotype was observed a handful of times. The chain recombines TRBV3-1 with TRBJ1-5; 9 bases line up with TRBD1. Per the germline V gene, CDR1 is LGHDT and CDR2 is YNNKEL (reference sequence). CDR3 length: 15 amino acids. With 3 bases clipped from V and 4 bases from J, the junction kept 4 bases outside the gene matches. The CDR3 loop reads CASSQGTGLNQPQHF. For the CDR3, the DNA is TGTGCCAGCAGCCAGGGGACAGGGCTAAATCAGCCCCAGCATTTT.

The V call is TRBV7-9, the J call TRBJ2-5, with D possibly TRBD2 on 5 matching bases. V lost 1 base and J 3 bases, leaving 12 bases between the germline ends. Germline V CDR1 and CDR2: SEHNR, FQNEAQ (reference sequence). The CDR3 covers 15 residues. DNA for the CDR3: TGTGCCAGCAGCTTAGGCCTAACTAGGGAAGAGACCCAGTACTTC. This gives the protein CASSLGLTREETQYF. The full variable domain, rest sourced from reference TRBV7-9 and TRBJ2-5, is DTGVSQNPRHKITKRGQNVTFRCDPISEHNRLYWYRQTLGQGPEFLTYFQNEAQLEKSRLLSDRFSAERPKGSFSTLEIQRTEQGDSAMYLCASSLGLTREETQYFGPGTRLLVL.

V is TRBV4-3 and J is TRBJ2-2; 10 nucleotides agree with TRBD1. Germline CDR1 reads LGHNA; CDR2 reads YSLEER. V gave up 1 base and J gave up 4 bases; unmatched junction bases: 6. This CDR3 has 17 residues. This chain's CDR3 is CASSQGARTGGTGELFF. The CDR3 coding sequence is TGCGCCAGCAGCCAAGGAGCAAGGACAGGGGGCACCGGGGAGCTGTTTTTT.

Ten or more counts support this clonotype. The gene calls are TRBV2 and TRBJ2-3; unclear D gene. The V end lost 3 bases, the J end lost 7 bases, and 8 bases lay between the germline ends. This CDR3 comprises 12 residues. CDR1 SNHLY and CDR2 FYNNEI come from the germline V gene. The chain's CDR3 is CASSDTSYTQYF. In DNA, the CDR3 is TGTGCCAGCAGTGACACCTCCTATACGCAGTATTTT.

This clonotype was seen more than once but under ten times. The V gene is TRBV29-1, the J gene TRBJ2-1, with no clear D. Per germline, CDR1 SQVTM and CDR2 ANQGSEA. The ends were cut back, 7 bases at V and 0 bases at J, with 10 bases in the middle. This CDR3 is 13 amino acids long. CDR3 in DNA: TGCAGCGACCGGACCGACTCCTACAATGAGCAGTTCTTC. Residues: CSDRTDSYNEQFF.

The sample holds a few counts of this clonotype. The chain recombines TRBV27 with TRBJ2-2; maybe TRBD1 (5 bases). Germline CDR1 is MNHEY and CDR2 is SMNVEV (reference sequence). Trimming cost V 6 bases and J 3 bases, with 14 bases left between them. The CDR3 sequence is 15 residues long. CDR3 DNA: TGTGCCAGCAGATACTCAGGGTCCTACACCGGGGAGCTGTTTTTT. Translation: CASRYSGSYTGELFF.

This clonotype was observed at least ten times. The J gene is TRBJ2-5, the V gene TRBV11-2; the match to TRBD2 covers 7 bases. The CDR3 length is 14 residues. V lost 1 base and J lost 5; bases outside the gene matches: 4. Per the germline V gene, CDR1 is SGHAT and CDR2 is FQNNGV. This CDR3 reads CASSLVREGETQYF. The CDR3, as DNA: TGTGCCAGCAGCTTAGTCAGGGAGGGGGAGACCCAGTACTTC.

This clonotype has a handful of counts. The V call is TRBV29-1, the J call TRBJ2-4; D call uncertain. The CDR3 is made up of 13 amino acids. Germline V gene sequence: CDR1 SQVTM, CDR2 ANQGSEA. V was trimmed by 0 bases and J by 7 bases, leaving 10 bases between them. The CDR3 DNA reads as TGCAGCGTTGAAGACCCAATGGTTAACATTCAGTACTTC. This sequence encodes CSVEDPMVNIQYF.

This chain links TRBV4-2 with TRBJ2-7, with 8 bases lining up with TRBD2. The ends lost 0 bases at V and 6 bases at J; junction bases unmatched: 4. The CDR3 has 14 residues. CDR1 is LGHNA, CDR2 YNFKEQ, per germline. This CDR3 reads CASSQDGGGLEQYF. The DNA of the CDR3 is TGTGCCAGCAGCCAAGACGGGGGGGGCCTCGAGCAGTACTTC.

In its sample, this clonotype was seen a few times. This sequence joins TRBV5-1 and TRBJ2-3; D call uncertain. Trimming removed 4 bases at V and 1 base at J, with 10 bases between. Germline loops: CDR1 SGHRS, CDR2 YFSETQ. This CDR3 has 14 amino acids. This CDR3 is CASSGSSGTDTQYF. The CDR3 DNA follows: TGCGCCAGCAGCGGCAGTTCAGGCACAGATACGCAGTATTTT.

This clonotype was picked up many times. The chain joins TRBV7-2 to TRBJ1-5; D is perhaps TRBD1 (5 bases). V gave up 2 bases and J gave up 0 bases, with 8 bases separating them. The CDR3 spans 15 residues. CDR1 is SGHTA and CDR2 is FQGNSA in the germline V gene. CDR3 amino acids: CASSLSGTSNQPQHF. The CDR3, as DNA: TGTGCCAGCAGCTTATCGGGGACTAGCAATCAGCCCCAGCATTTT.

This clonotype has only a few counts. CDR3 region: CASLKSELSTEAFF. The CDR3 nucleotides are TGTGCCAGCCTCAAGTCCGAGCTGAGCACTGAAGCTTTCTTT. This chain connects TRBV7-8 to TRBJ1-1; D not certain. Germline-derived CDR1 and CDR2 are SGHVS and FQNEAQ. The CDR3 consists of 14 residues. The V gene lost 8 bases and the J gene lost 4 bases, with 17 bases spanning the gap.

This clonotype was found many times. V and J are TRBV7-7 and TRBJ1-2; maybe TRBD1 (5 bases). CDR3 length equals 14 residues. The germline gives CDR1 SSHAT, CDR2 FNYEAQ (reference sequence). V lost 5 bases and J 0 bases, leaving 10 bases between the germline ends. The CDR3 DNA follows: TGTGCCAGCAGCCCCCTGACAGCTAACTATGGCTACACCTTC. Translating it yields CASSPLTANYGYTF.

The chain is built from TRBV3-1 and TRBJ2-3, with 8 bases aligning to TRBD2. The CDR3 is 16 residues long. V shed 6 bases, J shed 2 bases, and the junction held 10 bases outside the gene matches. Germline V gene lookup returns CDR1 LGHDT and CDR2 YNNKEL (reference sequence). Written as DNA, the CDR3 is TGTGCCAGCAGTCCCGCGGGAGGCCTTATCACAGATACGCAGTATTTT. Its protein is CASSPAGGLITDTQYF.

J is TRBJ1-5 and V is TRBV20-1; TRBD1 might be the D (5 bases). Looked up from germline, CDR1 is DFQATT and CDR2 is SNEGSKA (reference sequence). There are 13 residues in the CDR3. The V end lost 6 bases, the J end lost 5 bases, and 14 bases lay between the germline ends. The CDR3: CSARAGPDQPQHF. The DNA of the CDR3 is TGCAGTGCCAGGGCCGGTCCGGATCAGCCCCAGCATTTT.

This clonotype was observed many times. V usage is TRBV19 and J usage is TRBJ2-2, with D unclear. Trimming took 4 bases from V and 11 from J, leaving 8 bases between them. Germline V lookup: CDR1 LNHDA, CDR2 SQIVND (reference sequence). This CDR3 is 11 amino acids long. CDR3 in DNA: TGTGCCAGTAGTACCCTATCCGAGCTGTTTTTT. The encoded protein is CASSTLSELFF.

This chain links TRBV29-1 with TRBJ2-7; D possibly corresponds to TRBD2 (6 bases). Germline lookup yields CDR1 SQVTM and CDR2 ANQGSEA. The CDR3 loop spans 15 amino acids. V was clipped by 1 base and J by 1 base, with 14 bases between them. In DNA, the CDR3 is TGCAGCGTTGAAGTCCTGAGCGGGCGGTCCTACGAGCAGTACTTC. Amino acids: CSVEVLSGRSYEQYF.

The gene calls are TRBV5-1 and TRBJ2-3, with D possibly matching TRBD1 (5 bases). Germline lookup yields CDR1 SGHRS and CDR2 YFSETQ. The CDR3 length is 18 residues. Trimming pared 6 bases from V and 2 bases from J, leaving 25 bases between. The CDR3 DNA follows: TGCGCCAGCATGGATGCGGCAGGGCCGTCCCCAACCACAGATACGCAGTATTTT. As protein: CASMDAAGPSPTTDTQYF.

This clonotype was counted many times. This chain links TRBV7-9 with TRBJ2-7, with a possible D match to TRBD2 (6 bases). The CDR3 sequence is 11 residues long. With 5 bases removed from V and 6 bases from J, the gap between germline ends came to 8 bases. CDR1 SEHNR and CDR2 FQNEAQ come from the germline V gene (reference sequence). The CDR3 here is CASSQEGEQYF. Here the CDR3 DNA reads TGTGCCAGCAGCCAGGAGGGCGAGCAGTACTTC.

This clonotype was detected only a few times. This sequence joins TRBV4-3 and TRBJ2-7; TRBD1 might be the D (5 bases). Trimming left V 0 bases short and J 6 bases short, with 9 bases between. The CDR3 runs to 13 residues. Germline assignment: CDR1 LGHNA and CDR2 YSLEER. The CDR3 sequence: CASSQDFRAEQYF. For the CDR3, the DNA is TGCGCCAGCAGCCAAGACTTCAGGGCCGAGCAGTACTTC.

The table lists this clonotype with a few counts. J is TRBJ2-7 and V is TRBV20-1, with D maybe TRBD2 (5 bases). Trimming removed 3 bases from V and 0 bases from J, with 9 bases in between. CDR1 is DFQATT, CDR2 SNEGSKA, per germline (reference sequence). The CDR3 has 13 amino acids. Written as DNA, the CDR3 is TGCAGTGCTAGCGGTGACTACTCCTACGAGCAGTACTTC. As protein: CSASGDYSYEQYF.

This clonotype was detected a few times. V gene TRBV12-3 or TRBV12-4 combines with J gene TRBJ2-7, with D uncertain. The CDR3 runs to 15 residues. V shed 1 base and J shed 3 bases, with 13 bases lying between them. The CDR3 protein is CASSLEGSGFYEQYF. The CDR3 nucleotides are TGTGCCAGCAGTTTAGAGGGTTCAGGTTTCTACGAGCAGTACTTC.

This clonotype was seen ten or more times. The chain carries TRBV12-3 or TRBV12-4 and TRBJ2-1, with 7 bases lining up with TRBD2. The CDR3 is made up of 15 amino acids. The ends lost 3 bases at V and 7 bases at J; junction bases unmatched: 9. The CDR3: CASSLGGSGWNEQFF. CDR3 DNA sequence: TGTGCCAGCAGTTTGGGCGGGAGTGGTTGGAATGAGCAGTTCTTC.

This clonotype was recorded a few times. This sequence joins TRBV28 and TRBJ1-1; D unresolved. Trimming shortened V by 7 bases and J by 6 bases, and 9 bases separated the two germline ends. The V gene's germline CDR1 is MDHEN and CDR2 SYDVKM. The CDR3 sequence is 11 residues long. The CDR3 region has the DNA TGTGCCAGCATAAGGGTCCCTGAAGCTTTCTTT. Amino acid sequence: CASIRVPEAFF.

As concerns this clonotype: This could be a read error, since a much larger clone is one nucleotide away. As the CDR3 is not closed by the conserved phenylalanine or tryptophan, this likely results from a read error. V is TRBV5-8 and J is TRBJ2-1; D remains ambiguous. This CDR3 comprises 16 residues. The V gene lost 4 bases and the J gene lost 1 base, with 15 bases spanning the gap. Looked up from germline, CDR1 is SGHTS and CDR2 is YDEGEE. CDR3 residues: CASSKARSRSYNEQFL. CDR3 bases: TGTGCCAGCAGCAAGGCCCGATCTAGGTCCTACAATGAGCAGTTCTTG.

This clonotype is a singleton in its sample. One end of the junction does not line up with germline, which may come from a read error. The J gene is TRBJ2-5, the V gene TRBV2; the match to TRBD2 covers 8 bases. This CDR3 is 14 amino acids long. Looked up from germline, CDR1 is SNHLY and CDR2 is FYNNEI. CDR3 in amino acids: CACSYGLAQETQYF. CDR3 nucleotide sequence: TGTGCCTGCAGTTACGGACTAGCCCAAGAGACCCAGTACTTC.

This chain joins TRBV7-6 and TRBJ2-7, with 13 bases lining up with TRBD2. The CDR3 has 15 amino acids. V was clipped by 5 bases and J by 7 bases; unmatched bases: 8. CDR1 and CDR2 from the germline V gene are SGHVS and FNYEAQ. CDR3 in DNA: TGTGCCAGCAGCGCTGGGACTAGCGGGACTCTGGAGCAGTACTTC. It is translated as CASSAGTSGTLEQYF.

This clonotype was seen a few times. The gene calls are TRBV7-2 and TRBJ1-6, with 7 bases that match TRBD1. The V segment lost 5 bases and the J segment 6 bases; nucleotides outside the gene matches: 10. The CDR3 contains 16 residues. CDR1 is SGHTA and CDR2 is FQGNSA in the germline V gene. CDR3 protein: CASSKRQGSLNSPLHF. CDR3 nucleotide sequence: TGTGCCAGCAGCAAACGACAGGGATCCCTTAATTCACCCCTCCACTTT. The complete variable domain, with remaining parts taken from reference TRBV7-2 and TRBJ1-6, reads GAGVSQSPSNKVTEKGKDVELRCDPISGHTALYWYRQSLGQGLEFLIYFQGNSAPDKSGLPSDRFSAERTGGSVSTLTIQRTQQEDSAVYLCASSKRQGSLNSPLHFGNGTRLTVT.

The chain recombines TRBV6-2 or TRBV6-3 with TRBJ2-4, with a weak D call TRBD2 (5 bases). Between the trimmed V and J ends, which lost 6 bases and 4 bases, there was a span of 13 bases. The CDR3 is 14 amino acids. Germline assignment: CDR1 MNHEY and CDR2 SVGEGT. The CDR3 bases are TGTGCCAGCAGACCTTCGGGATCAAAAAACATTCAGTACTTC. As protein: CASRPSGSKNIQYF.

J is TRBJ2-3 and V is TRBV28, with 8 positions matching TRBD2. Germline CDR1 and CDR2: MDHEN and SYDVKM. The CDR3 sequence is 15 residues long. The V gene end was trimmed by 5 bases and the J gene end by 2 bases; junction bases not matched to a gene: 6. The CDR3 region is CASSVLAGHTDTQYF. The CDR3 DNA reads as TGTGCCAGCAGTGTCTTAGCGGGACACACAGATACGCAGTATTTT.

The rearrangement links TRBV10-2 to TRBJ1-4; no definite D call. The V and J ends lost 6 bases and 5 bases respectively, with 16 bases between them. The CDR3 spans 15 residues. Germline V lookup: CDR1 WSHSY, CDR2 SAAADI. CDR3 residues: CASSSEEIRNEKLFF. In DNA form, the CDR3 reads TGCGCCAGCAGCTCCGAGGAAATTCGGAATGAAAAACTGTTTTTT.

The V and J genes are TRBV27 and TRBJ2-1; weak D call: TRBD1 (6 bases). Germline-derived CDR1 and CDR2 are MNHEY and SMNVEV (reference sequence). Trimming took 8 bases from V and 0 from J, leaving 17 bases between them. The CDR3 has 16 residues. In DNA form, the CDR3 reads TGTGCCAGCGGTCCAGGGGCGCAAAGCTCCTACAATGAGCAGTTCTTC. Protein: CASGPGAQSSYNEQFF.